Here is one T cell receptor (beta chain) with its context. Profiling relied on immunoSEQ multiplex PCR, and the TCRdb table lists in-frame clones only, not all of them. The sample has around 250,000 clones; about four fifths are singletons. CDR1 and CDR2 (germline): SGHTS, YDEGEE. Trimming took off 2 bases at V and 12 bases at J, with 6 bases between the two ends. The CDR3 length is 10 residues. The sample originates from a study of blood T cell repertoires in COVID-19. Study in general: Collection of acute and convalescent COVID-19 samples took place in the United States, Italy and Spain.

Sequencing used peripheral blood. The J gene is TRBJ2-1, the V gene TRBV5-8, with a weak D call TRBD2 (6 bases). This receptor was taken from a young man who had recovered from COVID-19. The CDR3 coding sequence is TGTGCCAGCAGCTTCGGGGGGCAGTTCTTC. It specifies CASSFGGQFF.